These 25 T cell receptor beta chains share one sample of origin, sequenced in a study of blood T cell repertoires in COVID-19. Sequencing was performed with immunoSEQ multiplex PCR; in TCRdb, only in-frame clones are kept and a portion is missing. Found here are more than 60,000 clones, 88% of them singletons; the top ten hold approximately 45%. Input material: peripheral blood. The receptors derive from a woman in her fifties or sixties with COVID-19, enrolled during active disease.

V and J are TRBV7-2 and TRBJ2-1, with 10 bases matching TRBD2. Trimming removed 1 base from V and 0 bases from J; junction bases left unmatched: 3. Germline loops: CDR1 SGHTA, CDR2 FQGNSA. There are 17 residues in the CDR3. The CDR3 loop reads CASSLGAGGPSYNEQFF. The DNA of the CDR3 is TGTGCCAGCAGCTTAGGAGCGGGAGGGCCCTCCTACAATGAGCAGTTCTTC.

This rearrangement joins TRBV9 to TRBJ2-2, with 8 bases fitting TRBD2. In germline, CDR1 is SGDLS, CDR2 YYNGEE. V lost 0 bases, J lost 0 bases, and 4 bases stayed unmatched. CDR3 length equals 17 residues. CDR3 sequence: CASSVGALAANTGELFF. The CDR3 region has the DNA TGTGCCAGCAGCGTAGGTGCACTAGCGGCGAACACCGGGGAGCTGTTTTTT.

CDR3 amino acids: CASSQGDRTEAFF. CDR3 bases: TGTGCCAGCTCCCAGGGGGACCGAACTGAAGCTTTCTTT. The rearrangement links TRBV18 to TRBJ1-1, with TRBD1 matching 7 bases. CDR3 size: 13 residues. Germline V gene data show CDR1 as KGHSH and CDR2 as LQKENI. After removal of 6 bases from V and 5 bases from J, the junction contained 6 bases not matched to a gene. The full variable domain, with the rest looked up from reference TRBV18 and TRBJ1-1, is NAGVMQNPRHLVRRRGQEARLRCSPMKGHSHVYWYRQLPEEGLKFMVYLQKENIIDESGMPKERFSAEFPKEGPSILRIQQVVRGDSAAYFCASSQGDRTEAFFGQGTRLTVV.

The chain couples TRBV6-5 to TRBJ1-1; 9 bases are a match to TRBD1. This CDR3 region has 14 residues. Germline V lookup: CDR1 MNHEY, CDR2 SVGAGI. The V and J ends lost 5 bases and 5 bases, in that order; junction bases with no gene match: 6. The CDR3 bases are TGTGCCAGCAGTACAGGGGGCGCGGAGACTGAAGCTTTCTTT. Its translation is CASSTGGAETEAFF.

This clone was seen more than once but under ten times. The J gene is TRBJ2-1, the V gene TRBV7-5; TRBD2, the table's D call, was not compared with the DNA. TRBV7-5 is listed as a pseudogene. The CDR3 runs 15 residues. This CDR3 reads CARSLVSSSYNEQFF. The CDR3 DNA reads as TGTGCCAGAAGCTTAGTGTCGAGCTCCTACAATGAGCAGTTCTTC.

The chain is built from TRBV5-4 and TRBJ1-1, with 11 bases that match TRBD1. V lost 3 bases and J lost 4; bases outside the gene matches: 5. The CDR3 is 15 amino acids. Germline CDR1 and CDR2: SGHNT and YYREEE (reference sequence). For the CDR3, the DNA is TGTGCCAGCAGCTCCGGACAGGGGGCGCGCACTGAAGCTTTCTTT. Its translation: CASSSGQGARTEAFF.

This clone appeared a single time. At one boundary the junction diverges from the germline segment, which might be a read error. V usage is TRBV4-1 and J usage is TRBJ1-5; 9 bases match TRBD1. CDR1 is MGHRA, CDR2 YSYEKL, per germline. CDR3 length: 15 amino acids. The CDR3 DNA sequence: TGCGCCAGCAGCCCTGGCACAGGGGGCAACCAGCCCCAGCATTTT. Amino acid sequence: CASSPGTGGNQPQHF.

The chain is built from TRBV2 and TRBJ1-5; no clear D. V was clipped by 3 bases and J by 5 bases, with 8 bases between them. Germline V gene lookup returns CDR1 SNHLY and CDR2 FYNNEI. The CDR3 sequence is 13 residues long. In DNA form, the CDR3 reads TGTGCCAGCAGTGACGGCGGATATCAGCCCCAGCATTTT. Encoded protein: CASSDGGYQPQHF.

This chain links TRBV2 with TRBJ2-7; D is unclear. Germline-derived CDR1 and CDR2 are SNHLY and FYNNEI. The CDR3 is 14 amino acids. V was trimmed by 6 bases and J by 4 bases, leaving 16 bases between them. CDR3 sequence (DNA): TGTGCCAGCAGCGAGGAACGGAAACAATACGAGCAGTACTTC. Residues: CASSEERKQYEQYF.

This rearrangement joins TRBV30 to TRBJ2-1, with 7 bases aligning to TRBD2. CDR1 is GTSNPN and CDR2 is SVGIG in the germline V gene (reference sequence). The CDR3 contains 18 residues. The J segment lost 2 bases and the V segment lost 2 bases, leaving 15 bases of the junction unmatched. The CDR3 region is CAWSPPGLLAKTYNEQFF. CDR3 DNA sequence: TGTGCCTGGAGTCCCCCGGGGCTACTAGCGAAAACCTACAATGAGCAGTTCTTC.

The chain employs TRBV6-6 and TRBJ1-3; 9 bases match TRBD1. Germline loops: CDR1 MNHNY, CDR2 SVGAGI (reference sequence). This CDR3 has 16 amino acids. Trimming took 6 bases from V and 0 from J; bases not matched to a gene: 6. The CDR3 sequence is CASRGDRATSGNTIYF. The DNA for the CDR3 is TGTGCCAGCAGGGGGGACAGGGCTACCTCTGGAAACACCATATATTTT.

V usage is TRBV30 and J usage is TRBJ2-3; D might be TRBD1 (6 bases). V lost 5 bases, J lost 6 bases, and 15 bases lay in between. This CDR3 comprises 13 residues. The germline CDR1 and CDR2 sequences are GTSNPN and SVGIG (reference sequence). Written as DNA, the CDR3 is TGTGCCTGGGGACAGCGTAGGGGGGATACGCAGTATTTT. Translated: CAWGQRRGDTQYF.

In this sample, this clone turned up once. The V call is TRBV30, the J call TRBJ2-5; 15 nucleotides align to TRBD2. This CDR3 spans 14 amino acids. V trimming: 4 bases; J trimming: 7 bases; junction bases outside the gene matches: 4. Per the germline V gene, CDR1 is GTSNPN and CDR2 is SVGIG (reference sequence). For the CDR3, the DNA is TGTGCCTGGACCCTGGGACTAGCGGGAGGGACCCAGTACTTC. This gives the protein CAWTLGLAGGTQYF.

The V gene is TRBV28, the J gene TRBJ2-7; D is perhaps TRBD2 (6 bases). Germline CDR1 reads MDHEN; CDR2 reads SYDVKM. Between the trimmed V and J ends, which lost 5 bases and 1 base, there was a span of 12 bases. This CDR3 has 14 amino acids. The CDR3 loop is CASSPGTLSYEQYF. The DNA for the CDR3 is TGTGCCAGCAGTCCCGGGACTCTATCCTACGAGCAGTACTTC.

The chain couples TRBV28 to TRBJ2-7; 10 bases are shared with TRBD2. Germline CDR1 reads MDHEN; CDR2 reads SYDVKM. The CDR3 length is 15 residues. The V and J ends lost 1 base and 7 bases, in that order; junction bases with no gene match: 7. For the CDR3, the DNA is TGTGCCAGCAGTTTATCCAGCGGGGGGGGTCGGGAGCAGTACTTC. As protein: CASSLSSGGGREQYF.

The chain recombines TRBV28 with TRBJ1-3, with D unresolved. The V gene's germline CDR1 is MDHEN and CDR2 SYDVKM. V lost 5 bases to trimming and J lost 2 bases, with 10 bases between them. The length of the CDR3 is 14 residues. The CDR3 DNA reads as TGTGCCAGCAGTCCCGGAGGGACTGGAAACACCATATATTTT. This encodes CASSPGGTGNTIYF. The whole variable domain, remainder taken from reference TRBV28 and TRBJ1-3, is DVKVTQSSRYLVKRTGEKVFLECVQDMDHENMFWYRQDPGLGLRLIYFSYDVKMKEKGDIPEGYSVSREKKERFSLILESASTNQTSMYLCASSPGGTGNTIYFGEGSWLTVV.

The gene calls are TRBV5-1 and TRBJ2-1; TRBD1 aligns across 7 bases. There are 13 residues in the CDR3. V was pared by 5 bases and J by 8 bases, with 7 bases of the junction left unmatched. CDR1 SGHRS and CDR2 YFSETQ come from the germline V gene. CDR3 nucleotide sequence: TGCGCCAGCAGGACTACCACAGGGGATGAGCAGTTCTTC. This gives the protein CASRTTTGDEQFF.

The chain combines TRBV7-9 with TRBJ1-1, with 7 bases that match TRBD1. V was pared by 1 base and J by 7 bases, with 0 bases of the junction left unmatched. The CDR3 sequence is 12 residues long. Per the germline V gene, CDR1 is SEHNR and CDR2 is FQNEAQ (reference sequence). For the CDR3, the DNA is TGTGCCAGCAGCTTAGGGGACAGTGAAGCTTTCTTT. Residues: CASSLGDSEAFF.

The chain uses TRBV2 and TRBJ1-2; 9 bases are a match to TRBD1. V shed 6 bases and J 4 bases; nucleotides not matched to a gene: 3. Germline CDR1 reads SNHLY; CDR2 reads FYNNEI. The CDR3 covers 13 residues. The CDR3, as DNA: TGTGCCAGCAGCGGGGACAGGGTCTATGGCTACACCTTC. Its translation: CASSGDRVYGYTF.

This chain links TRBV28 with TRBJ2-7, with TRBD1 matching over 9 bases. J lost 7 bases, V lost 7 bases, and 11 bases had no gene match. The CDR3 is made up of 14 amino acids. CDR1 and CDR2 from the germline V gene are MDHEN and SYDVKM. This chain's CDR3 is CASNTGGAGEEQYF. CDR3 nucleotide sequence: TGTGCCAGCAATACAGGGGGCGCGGGTGAGGAGCAGTACTTC.

The chain carries TRBV5-4 and TRBJ1-1; D is uncertain. CDR1 SGHNT and CDR2 YYREEE come from the germline V gene (reference sequence). V shed 0 bases and J shed 0 bases, with 6 bases lying between them. The CDR3 is made up of 14 amino acids. CDR3 sequence: CASSLDSLNTEAFF. CDR3 nucleotides: TGTGCCAGCAGCTTGGACAGCCTGAACACTGAAGCTTTCTTT.

This chain connects TRBV7-2 to TRBJ2-7; TRBD2 might be the D (6 bases). V shed 3 bases and J shed 2 bases, with 11 bases lying between them. In germline, CDR1 is SGHTA, CDR2 FQGNSA. The CDR3 is 14 residues long. CDR3 residues: CASSFPGTPYEQYF. The DNA for the CDR3 is TGTGCCAGCAGCTTTCCCGGGACTCCCTACGAGCAGTACTTC.

The chain employs TRBV5-4 and TRBJ2-1, with D possibly matching TRBD2 (5 bases). The CDR3 has 12 amino acids. Germline CDR1 and CDR2: SGHNT and YYREEE (reference sequence). V lost 5 bases and J 4 bases, leaving 7 bases between the germline ends. The CDR3 nucleotides read TGTGCCAGCAGTACGGGGTACAATGAGCAGTTCTTC. Amino acids: CASSTGYNEQFF.

The chain employs TRBV7-9 and TRBJ2-2; D is unresolved. V was pared by 6 bases and J by 1 base, with 12 bases between. Germline values: CDR1 SEHNR, CDR2 FQNEAQ (reference sequence). This CDR3 has 15 amino acids. CDR3 amino acids: CASSLRNENTGELFF. In DNA, the CDR3 is TGTGCCAGCAGTCTGCGGAACGAGAACACCGGGGAGCTGTTTTTT.

The chain couples TRBV5-1 to TRBJ1-4, with TRBD1 matching over 7 bases. CDR1 is SGHRS, CDR2 YFSETQ, per germline. The CDR3 extends over 14 amino acids. V was clipped by 2 bases and J by 2 bases; unmatched bases: 0. The CDR3 DNA follows: TGCGCCAGCAGCTTCAGGGGGACTAATGAAAAACTGTTTTTT. Encoded protein: CASSFRGTNEKLFF.